The rows below give T cell receptor beta chains drawn from one sample of a study of T cell responses to AZD1222 COVID-19 vaccine. TCRdb's table, derived via immunoSEQ multiplex PCR, lists solely in-frame clones and lacks some. Of 100,000 to 150,000 clones listed, roughly 92% are singletons. This sample comprised peripheral blood, obtained on day 0 of AZD1222 vaccination. These receptor sequences come from an adult in good health. CDR3s include the opening cysteine and the closing phenylalanine or tryptophan. The D gene is left open where the match is weak. Clone size, where shown, is once, few, many, or a class for clones that have expanded.

D	V	size	J	CDR3	DNA
TRBD1	TRBV19	-	TRBJ2-4	CASSTRQGLNIQYF	TGTGCCAGTAGTACCCGACAGGGTCTCAACATTCAGTACTTC
-	TRBV27	-	TRBJ2-1	CASRLSPGSYNEQFF	TGTGCCAGCAGACTTAGCCCCGGCTCCTACAATGAGCAGTTCTTC
-	TRBV29-1	-	TRBJ1-2	CSVPRRGTSNYGYTF	TGCAGCGTCCCGCGCCGGGGAACATCTAACTATGGCTACACCTTC
-	TRBV30	-	TRBJ1-1	CAWREIVHTEAFF	TGTGCCTGGAGAGAGATCGTACACACTGAAGCTTTCTTT
TRBD2	TRBV14	-	TRBJ2-1	CASSQGTSGPGIF	TGTGCCAGCAGCCAAGGCACTAGCGGGCCCGGGATCTTC
-	TRBV25-1	-	TRBJ2-1	CASSEWALGALSYNEQFF	TGTGCCAGCAGTGAATGGGCACTAGGGGCCCTCTCCTACAATGAGCAGTTCTTC
-	TRBV7-3	few	TRBJ1-2	CASSLLTNYGYTF	TGTGCCAGCAGCCTCCTTACCAACTATGGCTACACCTTC
-	TRBV5-6	-	TRBJ1-4	CASSRRSGGNEKLFF	TGTGCCAGCAGCCGAAGGTCGGGGGGTAATGAAAAACTGTTTTTT
-	TRBV9	-	TRBJ2-2	CASSGGAPGGELFF	TGTGCCAGCAGCGGCGGAGCCCCAGGCGGGGAGCTGTTTTTT
-	TRBV3-1/TRBV3-2	-	TRBJ1-1	CASSSGNTEAFF	TGTGCCAGCAGCTCAGGGAACACTGAAGCTTTCTTT
-	TRBV7-6	-	TRBJ2-5	CASGGETQYF	TGTGCCAGCGGGGGGGAGACCCAGTACTTC
TRBD1	TRBV18	-	TRBJ2-3	CASSPYVTGVQDTQYF	TGTGCCAGCTCACCTTACGTGACAGGGGTTCAAGATACGCAGTATTTT
-	TRBV5-6	-	TRBJ1-5	CASSKSTLYNQPQHF	TGTGCCAGCAGCAAATCGACGCTCTACAATCAGCCCCAGCATTTT
TRBD1	TRBV30	-	TRBJ1-1	CAWSVGAGGLNTEAFF	TGTGCCTGGAGTGTAGGGGCAGGGGGTTTGAACACTGAAGCTTTCTTT
-	TRBV7-3	-	TRBJ2-6	CASSPFGANVLTF	TGTGCCAGCAGCCCGTTTGGGGCCAACGTCCTGACTTTC
-	TRBV12-5	-	TRBJ1-1	CASTYRVNTEAFF	TGTGCTAGTACCTACCGGGTGAACACTGAAGCTTTCTTT
-	TRBV27	once	TRBJ1-2	CASSLRANYGYTF	TGTGCCAGCAGTTTGAGAGCAAACTATGGCTACACCTTC
-	TRBV15	-	TRBJ1-6	CATSRDVFRNSPLHF	TGTGCCACCAGCAGAGATGTGTTCAGGAATTCACCCCTCCACTTT
TRBD1	TRBV18	once	TRBJ1-6	CASSRDRGNSPLHF	TGTGCCAGCTCCCGCGACAGGGGAAATTCACCCCTCCACTTT
-	TRBV5-5	-	TRBJ2-1	CASSLAGRYNEQFF	TGTGCCAGCAGCTTAGCGGGCCGTTACAATGAGCAGTTCTTC
-	TRBV5-1	-	TRBJ2-1	CASSLATGLNEQFF	TGCGCCAGCAGCTTGGCTACAGGGTTGAATGAGCAGTTCTTC
-	TRBV27	once	TRBJ1-2	CASSLTPGYGYTF	TGTGCCAGCAGTTTGACGCCGGGCTATGGCTACACCTTC
-	TRBV21-1	-	TRBJ1-5	CASSESGGNNQPQHF	TGTGCCAGCAGCGAAAGTGGAGGGAACAATCAGCCCCAGCATTTT
-	TRBV2	-	TRBJ2-1	CASGRVSYNEQFF	TGTGCCAGCGGGCGGGTCTCCTACAATGAGCAGTTCTTC
-	TRBV5-1	-	TRBJ1-5	CASSLHGEDQPQHF	TGCGCCAGCAGCTTGCATGGGGAAGATCAGCCCCAGCATTTT
-	TRBV5-1	-	TRBJ2-5	CASNQGHPQETQYF	TGCGCCAGCAATCAAGGGCATCCGCAAGAGACCCAGTACTTC
-	TRBV30	-	TRBJ2-7	CAWIKTGYEQYF	TGTGCCTGGATTAAGACAGGCTACGAGCAGTACTTC
TRBD1	TRBV18	-	TRBJ2-1	CASSPGQDNEQFF	TGTGCCAGCTCACCCGGACAGGACAATGAGCAGTTCTTC
-	TRBV6-6	-	TRBJ2-1	CASSYGGGQRNEQFF	TGTGCCAGCAGTTACGGGGGGGGCCAACGCAATGAGCAGTTCTTC
-	TRBV6-5	-	TRBJ1-3	CASSPRLGNTIYF	TGTGCCAGCAGTCCGCGGCTGGGAAACACCATATATTTT
-	TRBV5-1	-	TRBJ1-1	CASSNVPSPEAFF	TGCGCCAGCAGCAATGTCCCTAGCCCTGAAGCTTTCTTT
-	TRBV19	-	TRBJ2-5	CASSIGATQYF	TGTGCCAGTAGTATAGGGGCGACCCAGTACTTC
-	TRBV10-1	-	TRBJ1-2	CASSDDRRYGYTF	TGCGCCAGCAGTGACGACCGACGCTATGGCTACACCTTC